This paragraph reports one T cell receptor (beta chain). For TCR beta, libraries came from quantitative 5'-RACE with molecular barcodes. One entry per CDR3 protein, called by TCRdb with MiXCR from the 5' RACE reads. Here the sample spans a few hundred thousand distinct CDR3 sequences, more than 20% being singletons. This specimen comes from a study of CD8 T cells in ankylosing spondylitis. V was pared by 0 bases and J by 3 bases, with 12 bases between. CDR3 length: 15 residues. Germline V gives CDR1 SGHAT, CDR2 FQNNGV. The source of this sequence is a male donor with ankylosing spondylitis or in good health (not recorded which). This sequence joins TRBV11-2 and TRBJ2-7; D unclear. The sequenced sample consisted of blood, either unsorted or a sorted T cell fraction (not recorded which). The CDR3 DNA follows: TGTGCCAGCAGCTTAGATGGGCCAACCCTCTACGAGCAGTACTTC. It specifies CASSLDGPTLYEQYF.